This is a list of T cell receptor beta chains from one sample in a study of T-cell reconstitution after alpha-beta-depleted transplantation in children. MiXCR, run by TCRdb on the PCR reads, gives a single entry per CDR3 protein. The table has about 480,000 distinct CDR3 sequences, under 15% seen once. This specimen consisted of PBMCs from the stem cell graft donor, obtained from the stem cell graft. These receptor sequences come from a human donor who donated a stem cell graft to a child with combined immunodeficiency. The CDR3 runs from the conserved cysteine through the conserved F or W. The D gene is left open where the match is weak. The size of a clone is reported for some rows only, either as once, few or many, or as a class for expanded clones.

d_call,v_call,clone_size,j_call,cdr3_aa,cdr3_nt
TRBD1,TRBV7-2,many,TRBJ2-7,CASSPLSGTVTYEQYF,TGTGCCAGCAGCCCATTAAGTGGGACAGTAACCTACGAGCAGTACTTC
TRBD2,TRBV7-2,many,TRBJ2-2,CASSLASGNTGELFF,TGTGCCAGCAGCTTGGCTAGCGGAAACACCGGGGAGCTGTTTTTT
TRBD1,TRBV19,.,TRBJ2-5,CASSALTGHQETQYF,TGTGCCAGTAGTGCTCTGACAGGGCACCAAGAGACCCAGTACTTC
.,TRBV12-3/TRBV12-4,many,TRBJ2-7,CASSFVSYEQYF,TGTGCCAGCAGTTTTGTGTCCTACGAGCAGTACTTC
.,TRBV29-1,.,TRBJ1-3,CSVDVGNGNTIYF,TGCAGCGTTGACGTGGGGAACGGAAACACCATATATTTT
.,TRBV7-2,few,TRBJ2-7,CASSSTTYEQYF,TGTGCCAGCAGCTCAACCACCTACGAGCAGTACTTC
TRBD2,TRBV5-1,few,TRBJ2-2,CASSLEGLEAGELFF,TGCGCCAGCAGCCTGGAGGGACTAGAGGCCGGGGAGCTGTTTTTT
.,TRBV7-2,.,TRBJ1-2,CASSFSRDIKGYTF,TGTGCCAGCAGCTTTTCCCGGGACATAAAGGGCTACACCTTC
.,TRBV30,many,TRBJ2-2,CAWSPQGGELFF,TGTGCCTGGAGTCCCCAGGGAGGGGAGCTGTTTTTT
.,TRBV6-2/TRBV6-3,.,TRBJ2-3,CASSPTGSAQYF,TGTGCCAGCAGTCCCACCGGGTCTGCGCAGTATTTT
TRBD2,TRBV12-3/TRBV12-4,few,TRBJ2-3,CASSLGGIRTDTQYF,TGTGCCAGCAGTTTGGGGGGGATCCGCACAGATACGCAGTATTTT
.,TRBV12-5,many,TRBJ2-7,CASGPRDALYEQYF,TGTGCTAGTGGTCCCCGGGACGCCTTATACGAGCAGTACTTC
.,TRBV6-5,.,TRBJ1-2,CASRGDNYGYTF,TGTGCCAGCCGCGGGGATAACTATGGCTACACCTTC
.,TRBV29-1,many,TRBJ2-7,CSARQAYEQYF,TGCAGCGCCCGACAAGCCTACGAGCAGTACTTC
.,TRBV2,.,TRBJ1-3,CASRTPLGGTGNTIYF,TGTGCCAGCAGGACCCCTCTTGGAGGGACTGGAAACACCATATATTTT
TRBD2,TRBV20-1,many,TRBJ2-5,CSAGLGLAGGPSQYF,TGCAGTGCTGGATTGGGACTAGCGGGGGGTCCATCCCAGTACTTC
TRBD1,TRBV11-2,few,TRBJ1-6,CASSPSTGGLNPLHF,TGTGCCAGCAGCCCCTCTACAGGGGGCCTAAACCCCCTCCACTTT
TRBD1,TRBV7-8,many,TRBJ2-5,CASSHRTGRKTQYF,TGTGCCAGCAGCCACCGGACAGGGAGGAAGACCCAGTACTTC
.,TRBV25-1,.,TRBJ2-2,CASGRQTGELFF,TGTGCCAGCGGCCGACAGACCGGGGAGCTGTTTTTT
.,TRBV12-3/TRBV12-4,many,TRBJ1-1,CASSITPRGREAFF,TGTGCCAGCAGCATTACCCCACGCGGGAGGGAAGCTTTCTTT
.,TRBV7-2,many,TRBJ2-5,CASSLAYRTGSMLGHQETQYF,TGTGCCAGCAGCTTAGCGTATCGTACGGGATCAATGCTCGGCCACCAAGAGACCCAGTACTTC
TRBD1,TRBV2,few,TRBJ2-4,CASSILQGSSNIQYF,TGTGCCAGCAGCATACTACAGGGGTCTTCGAACATTCAGTACTTC
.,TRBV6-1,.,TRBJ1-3,CASSLSGARGGNTIYF,TGTGCCAGCAGTCTATCAGGGGCCCGTGGGGGAAACACCATATATTTT
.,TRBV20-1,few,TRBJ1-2,CSASGQTYNYGYTF,TGCAGTGCTAGTGGACAGACCTATAACTATGGCTACACCTTC
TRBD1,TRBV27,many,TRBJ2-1,CASSSDRDTYNEQFF,TGTGCCAGCAGTTCGGACAGGGACACCTACAATGAGCAGTTCTTC
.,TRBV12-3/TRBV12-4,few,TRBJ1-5,CASSFYPVGGRNQPQHF,TGTGCCAGCAGTTTTTACCCGGTGGGGGGGCGAAATCAGCCCCAGCATTTT
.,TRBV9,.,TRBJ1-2,CASSPQGGEGYGYTF,TGTGCCAGCAGCCCACAGGGTGGGGAAGGCTATGGCTACACCTTC
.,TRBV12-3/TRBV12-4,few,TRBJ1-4,CASSLGFLNEKLFF,TGTGCCAGCAGTTTAGGGTTCCTTAATGAAAAACTGTTTTTT
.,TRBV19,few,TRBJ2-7,CASSKRDSYEQYF,TGTGCCAGTAGTAAAAGGGACTCCTACGAGCAGTACTTC
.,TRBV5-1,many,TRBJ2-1,CASEAPGPYNEQFF,TGCGCCAGCGAGGCTCCCGGCCCCTACAATGAGCAGTTCTTC
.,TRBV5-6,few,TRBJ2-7,CASSLGPSGGSSYEQYF,TGTGCCAGCAGCTTGGGCCCCAGCGGCGGCAGCTCCTACGAGCAGTACTTC
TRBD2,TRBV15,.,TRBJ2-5,CATSRGRGEETQYF,TGTGCCACCAGCAGAGGCCGGGGGGAAGAGACCCAGTACTTC
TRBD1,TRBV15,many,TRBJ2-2,CAITDRRDTGELFF,TGTGCCATTACGGACAGGCGGGACACCGGGGAGCTGTTTTTT
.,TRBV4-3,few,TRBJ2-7,CASSQVLQGFSYEQYF,TGCGCCAGCAGCCAAGTCTTACAGGGATTTTCCTACGAGCAGTACTTC
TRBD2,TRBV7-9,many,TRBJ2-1,CASSLVLAGRDEQFF,TGTGCCAGCAGCTTGGTGTTAGCGGGACGGGATGAGCAGTTCTTC
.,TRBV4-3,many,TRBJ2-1,CASSQDVASATYNEQFF,TGCGCCAGCAGCCAAGATGTAGCTAGCGCGACCTACAATGAGCAGTTCTTC
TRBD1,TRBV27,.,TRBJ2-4,CASSRRQGDGRTAKNIQYF,TGTGCCAGCAGTAGACGACAGGGGGACGGGAGGACGGCCAAAAACATTCAGTACTTC
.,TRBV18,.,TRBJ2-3,CASSLSYKQDTQYF,TGTGCCAGCTCACTCAGCTATAAGCAGGATACGCAGTATTTT
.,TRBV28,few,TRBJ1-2,CASSEHREGYGYTF,TGTGCCAGCAGTGAACACAGGGAGGGGTATGGCTACACCTTC
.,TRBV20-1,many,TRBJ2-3,CSAPRGASNTDTQYF,TGCAGTGCTCCCAGAGGGGCATCTAACACAGATACGCAGTATTTT
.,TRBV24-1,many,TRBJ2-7,CATSPGGPYEQYF,TGTGCCACCAGTCCAGGAGGCCCCTACGAGCAGTACTTC